Following are 8 T cell receptor beta chains from one sample sequenced in a study of T cell repertoires in cytomegalovirus infection (dated by TCRdb to 2018 to 2020). Which antigens these TCRs recognize remains unknown. This sample's treatment or condition label indicates: in vitro stimulation with specific CMV peptide epitopes to enrich CMV-specific T cells. Sequenced using an Illumina HiSeq 1500. Using fastp at Q25 and MiXCR, TCRdb reprocessed the public reads and kept productive beta chains. Rows merge per CDR3 protein into single entries with the most common DNA and genes. This sample gives 750,000 to 950,000 distinct CDR3 sequences in total; under 35% of them show up just once. Jointly, the top ten make up about 12% of the sample. Sequencing was performed on cultured CD8+ T cells from PBMCs, taken from culture after CMV antigen stimulation. The receptors were sampled from a human donor in good health (CMV status not recorded). Some clones in this sample may be carry-over from other donors' samples.

This chain connects TRBV7-9 to TRBJ1-6; no clear D. This CDR3 is built from 14 residues. Germline V gene lookup returns CDR1 SEHNR and CDR2 FQNEAQ (reference sequence). Trimming stripped 0 bases from V and 8 bases from J, with 8 bases between. The CDR3 here is CASSLAEGHSPLHF. CDR3 in DNA: TGTGCCAGCAGCTTAGCGGAGGGTCATTCACCCCTCCACTTT.

This clonotype came up once. The rearrangement links TRBV6-1 to TRBJ1-5; D is possibly TRBD1 (5 bases). The CDR3 totals 16 residues. Trimming took off 5 bases at V and 0 bases at J, with 14 bases between the two ends. The germline V gene encodes CDR1 MNHNS and CDR2 SASEGT. In nucleotides, the CDR3 is TGTGCCAGCAGTCGGACATTAATGCATAGCAATCAGCCCCAGCATTTT. It codes for CASSRTLMHSNQPQHF.

A few counts support this clonotype. The V gene is TRBV28, the J gene TRBJ2-5, with 12 nucleotides matching TRBD2. After removal of 2 bases from V and 3 bases from J, the junction contained 4 bases not matched to a gene. Germline V gene data show CDR1 as MDHEN and CDR2 as SYDVKM. CDR3 size: 16 residues. The CDR3 spells CASSLRGLAGEETQYF. The DNA for the CDR3 is TGTGCCAGCAGTTTAAGGGGACTAGCGGGCGAAGAGACCCAGTACTTC.

For the CDR3, the DNA is TGTGCCAGCATCCTGCATCCGAACACTGAAGCTTTCTTT. This encodes CASILHPNTEAFF. The V gene is TRBV5-5, the J gene TRBJ1-1; the D is unclear. The germline V gene has CDR1 SGHKS and CDR2 YYEKEE (reference sequence). The CDR3 covers 13 residues. Trimming took 6 bases from V and 1 from J, leaving 10 bases between them.

The CDR3 loop is CASSLLSGGRFF. As DNA, the CDR3 is TGTGCCAGCAGCCTGCTGTCGGGGGGTCGGTTCTTC. The J gene is TRBJ2-1, the V gene TRBV7-2; TRBD2 agrees at 7 bases. CDR3 size: 12 residues. Germline loops: CDR1 SGHTA, CDR2 FQGNSA. The junction had 10 bases not matched to a gene; V was cut back by 5 bases and J by 15 bases.

In its sample, this clonotype was seen a few times. The chain links TRBV11-1 to TRBJ2-1, with D tentatively TRBD1 or TRBD2 (5 bases each). Trimming left V 3 bases short and J 10 bases short, with 13 bases between. The CDR3 length is 13 residues. CDR1 and CDR2 from the germline V gene are SGHAT and FQDESV (reference sequence). CDR3 residues: CASSLGPPGEQFF. The CDR3, as DNA: TGTGCCAGCAGCTTGGGACCACCAGGGGAGCAGTTCTTC.

The sample holds many counts of this clonotype. The chain couples TRBV12-3 or TRBV12-4 to TRBJ2-7, with a tentative D call TRBD1 (6 bases). The CDR3 has 15 residues. Trimming took off 4 bases at V and 6 bases at J, with 19 bases between the two ends. CDR3 amino acids: CASSSPGHKRGEQYF. Here the CDR3 DNA reads TGTGCCAGCAGTTCGCCGGGACACAAGAGGGGCGAGCAGTACTTC.

V is TRBV11-2 and J is TRBJ1-1; D is perhaps TRBD1 (6 bases). Trimming removed 1 base from V and 0 bases from J, with 18 bases in between. CDR1 is SGHAT and CDR2 is FQNNGV in the germline V gene. This CDR3 is built from 18 residues. The CDR3, as DNA: TGTGCCAGCAGCTTAGGAGTTGCCTACAGGGATATGAACACTGAAGCTTTCTTT. Protein product: CASSLGVAYRDMNTEAFF. Full variable domain (outside the CDR3, taken from reference TRBV11-2 and TRBJ1-1): EAGVAQSPRYKIIEKRQSVAFWCNPISGHATLYWYQQILGQGPKLLIQFQNNGVVDDSQLPKDRFSAERLKGVDSTLKIQPAKLEDSAVYLCASSLGVAYRDMNTEAFFGQGTRLTVV.